These 6 T cell receptor beta chains were sequenced from one sample in a study of Ad26.COV2.S vaccination and SARS-CoV-2 variants. Sequencing used immunoSEQ multiplex PCR; TCRdb keeps in-frame clones, though not all of them. Of some 270,000 clones in the sample, around 90% are singletons; the top ten hold about 2.8%. The treatment is: about 20 received Ad26.COV2.S at low or high dose, single or two shots; roughly five received placebo; per-sample allocation not given. Following the first vaccine or placebo injection, samples were taken on day 63. Sequenced material: peripheral blood, taken in a trial of Ad26.COV2.S vaccine versus placebo. The receptors were sampled from a person aged 18-60 years who received the Ad26.COV2.S COVID-19 vaccine or a placebo.

The chain has TRBV24-1 and TRBJ2-2; 7 bases fit TRBD2. CDR1 KGHDR and CDR2 SFDVKD come from the germline V gene. The V gene end was trimmed by 11 bases and the J gene end by 5 bases; junction bases not matched to a gene: 7. CDR3 length: 13 amino acids. The CDR3 nucleotides are TGTGCCATCGGGCGGGGGTTTACCGGGGAGCTGTTTTTT. It specifies CAIGRGFTGELFF.

This clone was seen a few times. The chain has TRBV4-1 and TRBJ2-1; D possibly matches TRBD1 or TRBD2 (5 bases each). The CDR3 spans 15 residues. Trimming took off 4 bases at V and 8 bases at J, with 18 bases between the two ends. Looked up from germline, CDR1 is MGHRA and CDR2 is YSYEKL. In nucleotides, the CDR3 is TGCGCCAGCAGCCCCGGGACCAAGCTTGGCTATGAGCAGTTCTTC. Protein: CASSPGTKLGYEQFF.

The sample holds one count of this clone. J is TRBJ1-2 and V is TRBV5-6; TRBD1 might be the D (5 bases). The V gene's germline CDR1 is SGHDT and CDR2 YYEEEE. The V and J ends lost 2 bases and 2 bases respectively, with 10 bases between them. CDR3 length equals 14 residues. CDR3 DNA sequence: TGTGCCAGCAGCTTACCAGGGAAAAACTATGGCTACACCTTC. Translated, it gives CASSLPGKNYGYTF.

The chain carries TRBV21-1 and TRBJ1-1. TRBV21-1 is flagged as a pseudogene. This CDR3 has 15 residues. The CDR3 spells CASSKRKRGDTEAFF. The CDR3 coding sequence is TGTGCCAGCAGCAAAAGGAAGAGAGGGGACACTGAAGCTTTCTTT.

The chain is built from TRBV6-5 and TRBJ2-1; 8 positions match TRBD1. The germline gives CDR1 MNHEY, CDR2 SVGAGI. This CDR3 contains 14 residues. The trim removed 6 bases at V and 9 bases at J, leaving 10 bases unmatched. CDR3 amino acids: CASRLLTGGGEQFF. The CDR3 coding sequence is TGTGCCAGCAGACTCCTTACAGGGGGTGGTGAGCAGTTCTTC.

The V call is TRBV5-1, the J call TRBJ2-3; D unresolved. Germline values: CDR1 SGHRS, CDR2 YFSETQ. The length of the CDR3 is 15 residues. V lost 0 bases and J lost 5, with 13 bases in between. CDR3 sequence (DNA): TGCGCCAGCAGCTTGGCCAGTTCCTTGAAAGATACGCAGTATTTT. It encodes CASSLASSLKDTQYF.